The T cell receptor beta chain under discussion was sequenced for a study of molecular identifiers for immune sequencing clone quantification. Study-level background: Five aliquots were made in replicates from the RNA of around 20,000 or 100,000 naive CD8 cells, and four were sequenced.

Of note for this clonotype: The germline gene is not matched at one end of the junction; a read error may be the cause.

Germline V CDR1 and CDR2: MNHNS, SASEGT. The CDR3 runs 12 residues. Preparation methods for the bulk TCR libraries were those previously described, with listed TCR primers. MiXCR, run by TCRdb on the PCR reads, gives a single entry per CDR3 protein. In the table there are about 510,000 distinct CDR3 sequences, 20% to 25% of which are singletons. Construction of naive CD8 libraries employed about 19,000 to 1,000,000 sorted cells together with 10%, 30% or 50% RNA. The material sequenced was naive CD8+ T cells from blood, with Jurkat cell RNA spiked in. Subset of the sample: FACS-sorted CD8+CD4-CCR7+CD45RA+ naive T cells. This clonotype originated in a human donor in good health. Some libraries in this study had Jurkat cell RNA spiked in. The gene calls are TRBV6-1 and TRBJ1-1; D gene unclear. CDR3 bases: TGTGCCAGCAGTGAATCCAGAACTGAAGTTTTCTTT. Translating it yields CASSESRTEVFF.